These 3 T cell receptor beta chains originate from one sample sequenced in a study of immune heterogeneity within non-small cell lung tumors (dated by TCRdb to the late 2010s). The sequencer was a HiSeq X Ten. The TCR beta CDR3 region was amplified with a multiplex PCR system whose first round ran for roughly 11 cycles using 32 V-gene forward primers and 13 J-gene reverse primers. The public reads were run again by TCRdb, first through fastp at Q25 and then through MiXCR, and only productive beta chains were kept. Every CDR3 protein is listed once, alongside the most common genes and DNA of its rows. The sample includes thousands of distinct CDR3 sequences, with about 15% observed a single time. Around 23% of the sample is taken by the ten largest. For the TCR template, genomic DNA was extracted from bulk tumor tissue, and 450 to 700 ng of gDNA was amplified for each sample. During surgery, multiple biopsies were taken from each primary tumor, with sampling sites spaced as far apart as possible within the tumor mass. The study cohort was described as untreated and was composed of newly diagnosed NSCLC cases undergoing curative surgery.

Sequencing input: lung tumor tissue. These receptors all come from a female donor with non-small cell lung cancer.

Within the sample, this clonotype is medium-sized (0.01 to 0.1%). The CDR3 spells CASSPAGYSNQPQHF. The CDR3 nucleotides read TGCGCCAGCAGCCCCGCAGGGTATAGCAATCAGCCCCAGCATTTT. The chain combines TRBV5-1 with TRBJ1-5; D is perhaps TRBD1 (5 bases). Germline V gene data show CDR1 as SGHRS and CDR2 as YFSETQ. The length of the CDR3 is 15 residues. V was clipped by 4 bases and J by 0 bases, with 11 bases between them.

On this clonotype: One junction end disagrees with the germline gene, perhaps due to a read error. The chain recombines TRBV6-1 with TRBJ2-7; 9 bases align to TRBD2. This CDR3 has 19 residues. CDR1 is MNHNS, CDR2 SASEGT, per germline. The CDR3 protein is CASSEDPRTSARGSYEKYF. The CDR3 coding sequence is TGTGCCAGCAGTGAAGACCCGCGGACTAGCGCCAGAGGGAGCTACGAGAAGTACTTC.

V is TRBV11-2 and J is TRBJ2-3; D call uncertain. This CDR3 has 14 amino acids. In germline, CDR1 is SGHAT, CDR2 FQNNGV. The V end was cut by 5 bases, the J end by 4 bases, with 13 bases between. The CDR3 loop is CASSARVDADTQYF. The CDR3 coding sequence is TGTGCCAGCAGCGCTAGGGTGGACGCAGATACGCAGTATTTT.